The next 2 T cell receptor beta chains were all read from a single sample in a study of T cells in Graves' hyperthyroidism and ophthalmopathy (dated by TCRdb to between 2018 and 2021). The receptor library was made with multiplex PCR. Sequencer: Illumina HiSeq 2000. The TCR beta CDR3 regions were amplified from RNA transcripts. A first-round RT-PCR of the TCR CDR3 used the HTBI primer set with the Qiagen OneStep RT-PCR kit. TCRdb trimmed the raw reads at Q25, called clones with MiXCR and kept productive beta chains. For every CDR3 protein sequence, its rows merge into one entry that carries the most common genes and DNA. The sample table shows 750,000 to 900,000 distinct CDR3 sequences, and roughly 37% are seen once. The top ten clones comprise approximately 8.7% of the sample. The sequenced sample was blood. The receptors here all came from a man aged 18 to 35 with Graves' hyperthyroidism.

The table lists this clonotype with a few counts. This chain links TRBV12-3 or TRBV12-4 with TRBJ1-1; 9 nucleotides align to TRBD1. The CDR3 covers 16 residues. The V and J ends lost 5 bases and 1 base, in that order; junction bases with no gene match: 8. The CDR3 DNA sequence: TGTGCCAGCAGTATTACCGGGACAGGGCGGAACACTGAAGCTTTCTTT. Protein sequence: CASSITGTGRNTEAFF.

Remarks on this clonotype: This may stem from a read error, because a much larger clone lies one nucleotide away. The rearrangement links TRBV7-6 to TRBJ2-5; D uncertain. Trimming left V 3 bases short and J 7 bases short, with 6 bases between. This CDR3 has 11 residues. Germline values: CDR1 SGHVS, CDR2 FNYEAQ. As DNA, the CDR3 is TGTGCCAGCAGCTTTATGGGGACCCAGTACTTC. Residues: CASSFMGTQYF.